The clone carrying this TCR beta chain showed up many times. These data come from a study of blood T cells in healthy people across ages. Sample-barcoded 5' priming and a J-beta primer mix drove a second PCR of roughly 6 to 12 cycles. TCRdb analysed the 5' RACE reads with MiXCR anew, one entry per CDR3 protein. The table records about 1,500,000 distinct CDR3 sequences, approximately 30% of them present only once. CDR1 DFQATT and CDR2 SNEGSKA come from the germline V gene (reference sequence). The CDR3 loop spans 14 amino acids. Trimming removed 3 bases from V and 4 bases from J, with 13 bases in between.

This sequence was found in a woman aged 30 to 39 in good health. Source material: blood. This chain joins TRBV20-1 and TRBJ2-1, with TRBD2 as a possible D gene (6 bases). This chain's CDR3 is CSASRTGEYNEQFF. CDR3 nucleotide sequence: TGCAGTGCTAGTCGTACGGGGGAGTACAATGAGCAGTTCTTC.